This T cell receptor (beta chain) was captured in a study of blood T cell repertoires in COVID-19. Turning to the study itself: Collection of acute and convalescent COVID-19 samples took place in the United States, Italy and Spain.

Authors' processing steps: It was from reference gene primer amplification that nucleated cell counts were estimated. Method: immunoSEQ multiplex PCR; TCRdb's copy keeps in-frame clones and lacks some. V, J and clone size derive from that table, while D and trimming were established from the DNA sequence. The table has 200,000 to 250,000 clones, over 80% seen once. This clone was recorded a few times. Before they entered the study, exposed participants had met a COVID-19 case within 2 weeks. The TCR was taken from a young woman who had been exposed to COVID-19. The sample comprised PBMCs or T cells enriched from blood (not recorded which).

In DNA, the CDR3 is TGTGCCAGCAGCTTGGTCCGGGGAGGTCCGCGAGAGACCCAGTACTTC. Protein: CASSLVRGGPRETQYF. The rearrangement uses TRBV5-5 and TRBJ2-5; D may be TRBD2 (6 bases). Germline CDR1 is SGHKS and CDR2 is YYEKEE (reference sequence). The CDR3 covers 16 residues. With 0 bases removed from V and 4 bases from J, the gap between germline ends came to 16 bases.